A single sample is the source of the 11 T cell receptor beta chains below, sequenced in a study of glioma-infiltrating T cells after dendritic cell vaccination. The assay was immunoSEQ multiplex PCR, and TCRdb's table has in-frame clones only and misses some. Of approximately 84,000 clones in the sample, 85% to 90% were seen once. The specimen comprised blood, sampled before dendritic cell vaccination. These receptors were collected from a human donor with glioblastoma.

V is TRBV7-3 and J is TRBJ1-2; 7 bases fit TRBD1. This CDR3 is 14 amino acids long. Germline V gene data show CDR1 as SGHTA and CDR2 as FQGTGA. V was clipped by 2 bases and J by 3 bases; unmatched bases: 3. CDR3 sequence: CASSLGTGDYGYTF. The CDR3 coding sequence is TGTGCCAGCAGCTTAGGCACAGGGGACTATGGCTACACCTTC. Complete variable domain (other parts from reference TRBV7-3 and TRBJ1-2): GAGVSQTPSNKVTEKGKYVELRCDPISGHTALYWYRQSLGQGPEFLIYFQGTGAADDSGLPNDRFFAVRPEGSVSTLKIQRTERGDSAVYLCASSLGTGDYGYTFGSGTRLTVV.

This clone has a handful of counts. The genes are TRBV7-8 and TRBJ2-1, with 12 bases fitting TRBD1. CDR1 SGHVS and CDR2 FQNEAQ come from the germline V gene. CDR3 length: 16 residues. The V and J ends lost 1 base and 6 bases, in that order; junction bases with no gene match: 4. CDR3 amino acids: CASSLGGQGALNEQFF. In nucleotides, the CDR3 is TGTGCCAGCAGCTTAGGGGGACAGGGGGCCCTCAATGAGCAGTTCTTC.

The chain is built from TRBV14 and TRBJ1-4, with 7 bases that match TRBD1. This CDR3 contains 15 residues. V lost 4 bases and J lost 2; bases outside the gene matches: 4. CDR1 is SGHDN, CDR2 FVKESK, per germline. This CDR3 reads CASSPQGNTNEKLFF. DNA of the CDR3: TGTGCCAGCAGCCCACAGGGGAATACTAATGAAAAACTGTTTTTT.

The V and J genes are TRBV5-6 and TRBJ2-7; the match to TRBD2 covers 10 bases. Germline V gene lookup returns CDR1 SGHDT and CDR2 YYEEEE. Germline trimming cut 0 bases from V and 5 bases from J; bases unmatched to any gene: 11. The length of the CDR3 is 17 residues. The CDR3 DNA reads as TGTGCCAGCAGCTTGGATCCCTTGTCTAGCGGGAGCAACGAGCAGTACTTC. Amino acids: CASSLDPLSSGSNEQYF.

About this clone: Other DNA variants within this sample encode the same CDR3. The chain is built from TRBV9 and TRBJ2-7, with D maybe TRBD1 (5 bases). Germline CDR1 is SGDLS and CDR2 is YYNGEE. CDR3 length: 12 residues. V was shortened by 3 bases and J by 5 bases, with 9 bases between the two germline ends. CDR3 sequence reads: CASSGQGNEQYF. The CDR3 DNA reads TGTGCCAGCAGCGGGCAGGGAAACGAGCAGTACTTC. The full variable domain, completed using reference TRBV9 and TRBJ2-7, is DSGVTQTPKHLITATGQRVTLRCSPRSGDLSVYWYQQSLDQGLQFLIQYYNGEERAKGNILERFSAQQFPDLHSELNLSSLELGDSALYFCASSGQGNEQYFGPGTRLTVT.

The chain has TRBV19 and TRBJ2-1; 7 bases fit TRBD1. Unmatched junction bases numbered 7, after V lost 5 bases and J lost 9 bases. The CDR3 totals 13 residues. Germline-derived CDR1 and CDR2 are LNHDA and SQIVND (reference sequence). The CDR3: CASSDLPGGEQFF. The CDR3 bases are TGTGCCAGTAGTGACCTTCCAGGGGGTGAGCAGTTCTTC.

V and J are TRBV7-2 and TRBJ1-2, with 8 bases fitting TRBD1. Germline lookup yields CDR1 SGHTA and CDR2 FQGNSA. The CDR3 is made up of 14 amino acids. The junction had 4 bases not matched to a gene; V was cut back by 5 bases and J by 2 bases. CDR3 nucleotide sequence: TGTGCCAGCAGCCCCCGGACAGGGAACTATGGCTACACCTTC. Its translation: CASSPRTGNYGYTF.

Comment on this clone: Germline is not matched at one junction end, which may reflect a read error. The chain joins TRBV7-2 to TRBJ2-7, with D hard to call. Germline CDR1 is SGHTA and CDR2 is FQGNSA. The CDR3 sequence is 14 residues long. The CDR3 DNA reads TGTGCCAGCAGCTTTTCAACTTTTTCCTGCGAGCAGTACTTC. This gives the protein CASSFSTFSCEQYF.

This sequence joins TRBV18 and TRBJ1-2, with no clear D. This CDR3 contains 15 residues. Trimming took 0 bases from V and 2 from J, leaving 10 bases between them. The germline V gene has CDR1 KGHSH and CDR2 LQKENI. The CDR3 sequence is CASSPPTTGNYGYTF. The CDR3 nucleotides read TGTGCCAGCTCACCACCAACGACGGGAAACTATGGCTACACCTTC.

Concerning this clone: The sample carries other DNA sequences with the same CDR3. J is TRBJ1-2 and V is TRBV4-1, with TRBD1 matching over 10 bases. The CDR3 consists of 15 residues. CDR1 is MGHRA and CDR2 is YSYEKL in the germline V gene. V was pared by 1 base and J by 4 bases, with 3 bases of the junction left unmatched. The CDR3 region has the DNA TGCGCCAGCAGCCAAGTAGGGGACAGGGGCTATGGCTACACCTTC. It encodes CASSQVGDRGYGYTF.

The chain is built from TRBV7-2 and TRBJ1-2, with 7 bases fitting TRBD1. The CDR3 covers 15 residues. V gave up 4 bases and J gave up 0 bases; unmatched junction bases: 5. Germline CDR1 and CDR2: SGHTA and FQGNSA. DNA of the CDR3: TGTGCCAGCAGCTCACAAGGGACAGCTAACTATGGCTACACCTTC. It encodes CASSSQGTANYGYTF.